The clone carrying this T cell receptor beta chain was observed a handful of times. Its antigen is unknown. The sample originates from a study of cytomegalovirus exposure and HLA in healthy donors. Overall study results and limits: Common viral pathogens were later found to be apparently linked to several of the most significant clusters. Altogether, 150 to 200 TCR beta chains were recorded as cytomegalovirus-associated. Of the V segments, some could not be distinguished, including TRBV6-2 and TRBV6-3, and were excluded.

PCR involved 60 Vbeta and 13 Jbeta primers. This table comes from immunoSEQ multiplex PCR, and its TCRdb copy is limited to in-frame clones, with some not included. The sample carries roughly 200,000 clones, just under 70% recorded once. The length of the CDR3 is 14 residues. The germline V gene encodes CDR1 MNHNS and CDR2 SASEGT. J gave up 7 bases and V 3 bases, and 1 base lay outside the gene matches. V is TRBV6-1 and J is TRBJ1-6; 9 positions match TRBD1. Sample: PBMCs. This TCR was recovered from a man aged 40-55 years in good health and CMV-seropositive. CDR3 bases: TGTGCCAGCAGTGACGGGACAGGGAATTCACCCCTCCACTTT. Its translation: CASSDGTGNSPLHF.